Below, 29 T cell receptor beta chains from the same sample are listed, as sequenced in a study of blood T cells in healthy people across ages. For the second PCR, which ran for about 7 to 12 cycles, a sample-barcoded 5' primer and a J-beta primer mix were used. In TCRdb, the 5' RACE reads were re-called with MiXCR into one record per CDR3 protein. The sample yields around 1.5 million distinct CDR3 sequences, 30% to 40% seen once. Specimen: blood. The receptors originated from a woman aged 25 to 39 in good health.

The chain uses TRBV20-1 and TRBJ2-4, with a tentative D call TRBD2 (5 bases). Germline lookup yields CDR1 DFQATT and CDR2 SNEGSKA (reference sequence). V lost 4 bases to trimming and J lost 1 base, with 14 bases between them. The length of the CDR3 is 15 residues. As DNA, the CDR3 is TGCAGTGCTAATAGCGTAACCCAGGCCAAAAACATTCAGTACTTC. It translates to CSANSVTQAKNIQYF.

This clonotype was detected a few times. The chain is built from TRBV7-3 and TRBJ1-5; TRBD1 aligns across 8 bases. V lost 4 bases, J lost 2 bases, and 4 bases stayed unmatched. This CDR3 contains 15 residues. Looked up from germline, CDR1 is SGHTA and CDR2 is FQGTGA. This chain's CDR3 is CASSYSDRGNQPQHF. The CDR3 nucleotides read TGTGCCAGCAGCTATTCGGACAGGGGCAATCAGCCCCAGCATTTT.

This sequence joins TRBV11-2 and TRBJ2-7; 8 positions match TRBD1. Germline V CDR1 and CDR2: SGHAT, FQNNGV. This CDR3 has 15 amino acids. V trimming: 5 bases; J trimming: 5 bases; junction bases outside the gene matches: 11. The CDR3 DNA is TGTGCCAGCAGCCCAGGGGACAGGTTAACCCACGAGCAGTACTTC. Amino acid sequence: CASSPGDRLTHEQYF.

This sequence joins TRBV20-1 and TRBJ2-1; TRBD1 matches at 8 bases. Unmatched junction bases numbered 7, after V lost 6 bases and J lost 6 bases. The CDR3 is 13 residues long. Germline assignment: CDR1 DFQATT and CDR2 SNEGSKA (reference sequence). CDR3 coding DNA: TGCAGTGCCCACCGACAGGGGAGCAATGAGCAGTTCTTC. Amino acids: CSAHRQGSNEQFF.

The genes are TRBV18 and TRBJ2-2; D is uncertain. CDR1 and CDR2 (germline): KGHSH, LQKENI. This CDR3 has 14 amino acids. V was pared by 2 bases and J by 1 base, with 5 bases between. For the CDR3, the DNA is TGTGCCAGCTCACCAGAAAGGAACACCGGGGAGCTGTTTTTT. As protein: CASSPERNTGELFF.

The chain carries TRBV29-1 and TRBJ2-1; D is ambiguous. Trimming shortened V by 2 bases and J by 2 bases, and 10 bases separated the two germline ends. CDR1 is SQVTM and CDR2 is ANQGSEA in the germline V gene. This CDR3 contains 14 residues. This CDR3 is CSVESANTYNEQFF. In nucleotides, the CDR3 is TGCAGCGTTGAATCAGCGAACACCTACAATGAGCAGTTCTTC.

The J gene is TRBJ2-1, the V gene TRBV20-1, with a possible D match to TRBD2 (6 bases). The length of the CDR3 is 10 residues. From germline, CDR1 is DFQATT and CDR2 SNEGSKA (reference sequence). V lost 8 bases to trimming and J lost 7 bases, with 9 bases between them. CDR3 loop: CSLSGNEQFF. CDR3 coding DNA: TGCAGTCTGAGCGGGAATGAGCAGTTCTTC.

This chain connects TRBV5-1 to TRBJ2-5; TRBD1 aligns across 7 bases. V lost 5 bases and J lost 5; bases outside the gene matches: 9. The length of the CDR3 is 14 residues. CDR1 and CDR2 (germline): SGHRS, YFSETQ. The CDR3 here is CASSRDSRAETQYF. CDR3 DNA: TGCGCCAGCAGTCGGGACAGTCGAGCGGAGACCCAGTACTTC. Looking up the rest from reference TRBV5-1 and TRBJ2-5 gives the full variable domain: KAGVTQTPRYLIKTRGQQVTLSCSPISGHRSVSWYQQTPGQGLQFLFEYFSETQRNKGNFPGRFSGRQFSNSRSEMNVSTLELGDSALYLCASSRDSRAETQYFGPGTRLLVL.

This clonotype turned up a few times. DNA for the CDR3: TGTGCCAGCAGCAGGGGAGCAACGCAAGAGACCCAGTACTTC. Translating it yields CASSRGATQETQYF. J is TRBJ2-5 and V is TRBV3-1, with D perhaps matching TRBD1 or TRBD2 (5 bases each). The germline V gene has CDR1 LGHDT and CDR2 YNNKEL (reference sequence). The V gene lost 5 bases and the J gene lost 2 bases, with 12 bases spanning the gap. The CDR3 sequence is 14 residues long.

This clonotype was seen only a few times. The genes are TRBV27 and TRBJ2-5, with 7 bases lining up with TRBD2. Germline V gene sequence: CDR1 MNHEY, CDR2 SMNVEV (reference sequence). This CDR3 has 15 amino acids. Trimming cost V 5 bases and J 7 bases; bases outside gene matches: 13. The CDR3 loop is CASSPNVREGGTQYF. The DNA for the CDR3 is TGTGCCAGCAGTCCAAACGTCAGGGAGGGAGGGACCCAGTACTTC.

To note about this clonotype: At one end the junction does not follow the germline gene, possibly because of a read error. The J gene is TRBJ1-5, the V gene TRBV20-1; no clear D gene. Germline CDR1 reads DFQATT; CDR2 reads SNEGSKA (reference sequence). CDR3 length: 17 residues. The CDR3 region has the DNA TGCAGTGCTAGCAATCCCGGGCCCTCCCGTGGCAATCTGCCCCAGCATTTT. Amino acid sequence: CSASNPGPSRGNLPQHF.

The V call is TRBV6-5, the J call TRBJ2-4; 7 nucleotides agree with TRBD2. The germline CDR1 and CDR2 sequences are MNHEY and SVGAGI. Trimming took 1 base from V and 0 from J; bases not matched to a gene: 21. This CDR3 region has 22 residues. The CDR3 region is CASSYCRGDTDPLALAKNIQYF. The CDR3 coding sequence is TGTGCCAGCAGTTACTGCCGGGGGGATACCGACCCACTTGCACTAGCCAAAAACATTCAGTACTTC.

This clonotype was counted a few times. J is TRBJ1-5 and V is TRBV2; possibly TRBD1 for D (5 bases). The germline V and J ends were trimmed by 5 bases and 8 bases, with 16 bases remaining between them. From germline, CDR1 is SNHLY and CDR2 FYNNEI. The CDR3 has 14 amino acids. In nucleotides, the CDR3 is TGTGCCAGCAGTCCCCAACAAGGGGTAAAGCCCCAGCATTTT. It translates to CASSPQQGVKPQHF.

In its sample, this clonotype was seen a few times. The chain has TRBV5-1 and TRBJ2-6; 9 bases fit TRBD1. With V trimmed by 6 bases and J by 4 bases, 8 bases remained unmatched. Looked up from germline, CDR1 is SGHRS and CDR2 is YFSETQ. This CDR3 has 16 amino acids. CDR3 DNA: TGCGCCAGCATCCTACAGGGGGCGTTCGGGGCCAACGTCCTGACTTTC. It codes for CASILQGAFGANVLTF.

There are a few counts of this clonotype. The rearrangement links TRBV2 to TRBJ2-1; a weak D match, TRBD1 (5 bases). Between the trimmed V and J ends, which lost 6 bases and 6 bases, there was a span of 18 bases. This CDR3 region has 15 residues. From germline, CDR1 is SNHLY and CDR2 FYNNEI. The CDR3: CASRPTAVIINEQFF. The CDR3 bases are TGTGCCAGCAGACCGACAGCCGTGATCATCAATGAGCAGTTCTTC.

This clonotype has only a few counts. This chain uses TRBV20-1 with TRBJ2-3; TRBD2 agrees at 8 bases. The CDR3 is 16 amino acids. Unmatched junction bases numbered 10, after V lost 1 base and J lost 4 bases. Germline CDR1 reads DFQATT; CDR2 reads SNEGSKA (reference sequence). The CDR3 reads CSARGGAGAPPDTQYF. The CDR3 nucleotides are TGCAGTGCTAGAGGGGGAGCGGGGGCCCCCCCAGATACGCAGTATTTT.

The rearrangement links TRBV7-9 to TRBJ2-3; TRBD2 matches at 9 bases. The ends lost 4 bases at V and 1 base at J; junction bases unmatched: 6. The CDR3 loop spans 16 amino acids. Germline CDR1 and CDR2: SEHNR and FQNEAQ (reference sequence). The CDR3 DNA reads as TGTGCCAGCAGCTCTACGCGGGGGGGCGGCACAGATACGCAGTATTTT. It is translated as CASSSTRGGGTDTQYF.

This clonotype was found many times. The rearrangement links TRBV20-1 to TRBJ2-3; 7 bases align to TRBD2. CDR3 length equals 16 residues. Germline trimming cut 1 base from V and 6 bases from J; bases unmatched to any gene: 13. Germline V lookup: CDR1 DFQATT, CDR2 SNEGSKA (reference sequence). The CDR3, as DNA: TGCAGTGCTAGAGGAGTTTTAACTAGCGAGGCCGATACGCAGTATTTT. Protein sequence: CSARGVLTSEADTQYF.

CDR3 loop: CASSLGPDRLESYEQYF. CDR3 DNA sequence: TGTGCCAGCAGTTTGGGCCCTGACAGATTGGAGTCCTACGAGCAGTACTTC. The chain uses TRBV28 and TRBJ2-7; TRBD1 is a possible D gene (5 bases). CDR3 length equals 17 residues. The germline V gene has CDR1 MDHEN and CDR2 SYDVKM. V gave up 3 bases and J gave up 1 base, with 19 bases separating them.

This clonotype was seen only once. The CDR3 reads CAIRSGTGGSTEAFF. The CDR3 bases are TGTGCCATCAGATCCGGGACAGGGGGGTCTACTGAAGCTTTCTTT. The chain uses TRBV10-3 and TRBJ1-1; TRBD1 matches 11 bases. This CDR3 is 15 amino acids long. Looked up from germline, CDR1 is ENHRY and CDR2 is SYGVKD. The junction had 8 bases not matched to a gene; V was cut back by 6 bases and J by 5 bases.

This rearrangement joins TRBV28 to TRBJ1-2, with a weak D call TRBD1 (5 bases). V shed 10 bases and J shed 3 bases, with 15 bases lying between them. Germline V gene data show CDR1 as MDHEN and CDR2 as SYDVKM. The CDR3 extends over 13 amino acids. As DNA, the CDR3 is TGTGCCACCCGGGACCCCGAGGACTATGGCTACACCTTC. It yields the protein CATRDPEDYGYTF.

This chain connects TRBV5-4 to TRBJ1-2, with D perhaps TRBD1 (6 bases). The CDR3 contains 14 residues. Germline V gene sequence: CDR1 SGHNT, CDR2 YYREEE (reference sequence). V lost 3 bases and J 2 bases, leaving 11 bases between the germline ends. The CDR3 region is CASSSGVENYGYTF. In DNA form, the CDR3 reads TGTGCCAGCAGCTCAGGGGTAGAGAACTATGGCTACACCTTC.

The chain's CDR3 is CSATGVATEAFF. In DNA, the CDR3 is TGCAGTGCGACAGGGGTTGCCACTGAAGCTTTCTTT. The chain couples TRBV20-1 to TRBJ1-1; 8 bases map to TRBD1. The CDR3 totals 12 residues. Germline V gives CDR1 DFQATT, CDR2 SNEGSKA (reference sequence). After removal of 6 bases from V and 4 bases from J, the junction contained 4 bases not matched to a gene.

The V gene is TRBV6-2 or TRBV6-3, the J gene TRBJ1-6, with D tentatively TRBD1 (5 bases). The V and J ends lost 7 bases and 9 bases respectively, with 22 bases between them. The V gene's germline CDR1 is MNHEY and CDR2 SVGEGT. The CDR3 extends over 16 amino acids. In DNA, the CDR3 is TGTGCCAGCACTTTACACGGACCATCAAGGGGTTCACCCCTCCACTTT. It is translated as CASTLHGPSRGSPLHF.

In its sample, this clonotype was seen a few times. The rearrangement links TRBV28 to TRBJ2-7; D is perhaps TRBD1 or TRBD2 (5 bases each). Trimming took off 5 bases at V and 3 bases at J, with 20 bases between the two ends. The V gene's germline CDR1 is MDHEN and CDR2 SYDVKM. The length of the CDR3 is 16 residues. CDR3 nucleotide sequence: TGTGCCAGCAGTCTCACACCACGGACGGGACGCTACGAGCAGTACTTC. Protein sequence: CASSLTPRTGRYEQYF. Together with reference TRBV28 and TRBJ2-7, the CDR3 gives the full variable domain: DVKVTQSSRYLVKRTGEKVFLECVQDMDHENMFWYRQDPGLGLRLIYFSYDVKMKEKGDIPEGYSVSREKKERFSLILESASTNQTSMYLCASSLTPRTGRYEQYFGPGTRLTVT.

The chain joins TRBV5-4 to TRBJ2-4; TRBD2 is a possible D gene (7 bases). The J call may be incorrect, as the DNA end agrees better with TRBJ2-7. The CDR3 has 17 residues. The germline V gene encodes CDR1 SGHNT and CDR2 YYREEE (reference sequence). CDR3 bases: TGTGCCAGCAGCTTGGGCGGAGGGGGGAGGGCCTGGTACGAGCAGTACTTC. Its protein is CASSLGGGGRAWYEQYF.

This clonotype was counted between two and nine times. This rearrangement joins TRBV5-1 to TRBJ2-3; maybe TRBD2 (5 bases). Germline V gives CDR1 SGHRS, CDR2 YFSETQ. V gave up 1 base and J gave up 4 bases, with 13 bases separating them. The CDR3 totals 15 residues. The CDR3, as DNA: TGCGCCAGCAGCTTGCCCCGGGGTACAGCAGATACGCAGTATTTT. Amino acids: CASSLPRGTADTQYF.

The rearrangement uses TRBV28 and TRBJ1-2; D ambiguous. V dropped 6 bases and J dropped 6 bases, with 17 bases sitting between them. The CDR3 extends over 14 amino acids. The germline V gene encodes CDR1 MDHEN and CDR2 SYDVKM. As DNA, the CDR3 is TGTGCCAGCAGCCTGAATGGATTGGAGAATGGCTACACCTTC. This codes for CASSLNGLENGYTF.

The sample holds many counts of this clonotype. In nucleotides, the CDR3 is TGCAGCGTTGTCGAGGGGCAAGAGACCCAGTACTTC. Translating gives CSVVEGQETQYF. The J gene is TRBJ2-5, the V gene TRBV29-1; tentatively, D is TRBD1 or TRBD2 (5 bases each). The germline V gene has CDR1 SQVTM and CDR2 ANQGSEA. This CDR3 is built from 12 residues. The germline V and J ends were trimmed by 4 bases and 2 bases, with 8 bases remaining between them.